The rows below give T cell receptor beta chains drawn from one sample of a study of blood T cell repertoires in COVID-19. The table came from immunoSEQ multiplex PCR; TCRdb's copy has only in-frame clones and leaves some out. The sample records about 190,000 clones, approximately 79% being singletons. Sequenced: peripheral blood. These receptors all stem from a man aged 50-59 years who had recovered from COVID-19. The CDR3 runs from the conserved cysteine through the conserved F or W. D genes are given only for firm matches. The size field is filled for only some rows; it gives once, few, many or a size class.

V gene: TRBV11-2; D gene: .; clone size: .; J gene: TRBJ2-3; CDR3 DNA: TGTGCCAGCAGCTTTAGACTGTCTACAGATACGCAGTATTTT; CDR3 protein: CASSFRLSTDTQYF
V gene: TRBV7-2; D gene: .; clone size: .; J gene: TRBJ1-1; CDR3 DNA: TGTGCCAGCAGCCATCAACAGAGAAATGGGGCTTTCTTT; CDR3 protein: CASSHQQRNGAFF
V gene: TRBV30; D gene: .; clone size: .; J gene: TRBJ2-3; CDR3 DNA: TGTGCCTGGAGTCAAATTACAGATACGCAGTATTTT; CDR3 protein: CAWSQITDTQYF
V gene: TRBV14; D gene: .; clone size: .; J gene: TRBJ2-7; CDR3 DNA: TGTGCCAGCAGCCTCAGCTGGGGGGTGTCCTACGAGCAGTACTTC; CDR3 protein: CASSLSWGVSYEQYF
V gene: TRBV5-4; D gene: TRBD2; clone size: many; J gene: TRBJ2-1; CDR3 DNA: TGTGCCAGCAGCTTGGCGAGCGGGAGCGGCAATGAGCAGTTCTTC; CDR3 protein: CASSLASGSGNEQFF
V gene: TRBV2; D gene: TRBD1; clone size: .; J gene: TRBJ2-7; CDR3 DNA: TGTGCCAGCAGCACCAGGGGGTACCACTACGAGCAGTACTTC; CDR3 protein: CASSTRGYHYEQYF
V gene: TRBV15; D gene: TRBD2; clone size: .; J gene: TRBJ2-4; CDR3 DNA: TGTGCCACAGGCACCGGGACTAGCTCCGCCAAAAACATTCAGTACTTC; CDR3 protein: CATGTGTSSAKNIQYF
V gene: TRBV28; D gene: TRBD2; clone size: .; J gene: TRBJ2-1; CDR3 DNA: TGTGCCAGCAGCCCACCAGCGGGAACCTACAATGAGCAGTTCTTC; CDR3 protein: CASSPPAGTYNEQFF
V gene: TRBV10-2; D gene: TRBD1; clone size: .; J gene: TRBJ2-3; CDR3 DNA: TGCGCCAGCATACGGGACAGTACGCAGTATTTT; CDR3 protein: CASIRDSTQYF
V gene: TRBV18; D gene: TRBD2; clone size: .; J gene: TRBJ2-5; CDR3 DNA: TGTGCCAGCTCACCCGGGACTAGCGAGACCCAGTACTTC; CDR3 protein: CASSPGTSETQYF
V gene: TRBV18; D gene: TRBD1; clone size: .; J gene: TRBJ1-1; CDR3 DNA: TGTGCCAGCTCACCGCTTGGGACAGCGAACACTGAAGCTTTCTTT; CDR3 protein: CASSPLGTANTEAFF
V gene: TRBV29-1; D gene: .; clone size: .; J gene: TRBJ1-1; CDR3 DNA: TGCAGCGTTGAACCCCGGGGGTTTGGCCGGCGGGGTACCATGAACACTGAAGCTTTCTTT; CDR3 protein: CSVEPRGFGRRGTMNTEAFF
V gene: TRBV5-5; D gene: .; clone size: .; J gene: TRBJ2-5; CDR3 DNA: TGTGCCAGCAGCTTACAGGGCCTCCAAGAGACCCAGTACTTC; CDR3 protein: CASSLQGLQETQYF
V gene: TRBV7-3; D gene: .; clone size: .; J gene: TRBJ2-5; CDR3 DNA: TGTGCCAGCAGCTCCGCCGGGAGCCAACAAGAGACCCAGTACTTC; CDR3 protein: CASSSAGSQQETQYF
V gene: TRBV7-2; D gene: TRBD2; clone size: .; J gene: TRBJ2-2; CDR3 DNA: TGTGCCAGCAGCTTCGGGGGGAGCGACACCGGGGAGCTGTTTTTT; CDR3 protein: CASSFGGSDTGELFF
V gene: TRBV30; D gene: TRBD2; clone size: .; J gene: TRBJ2-7; CDR3 DNA: TGTGCCCTGGCGGGGCTAGCGGGAGGATCCTACGAGCAGTACTTC; CDR3 protein: CALAGLAGGSYEQYF
V gene: TRBV7-2; D gene: .; clone size: .; J gene: TRBJ1-2; CDR3 DNA: TGTGCCAGCAGCTTGGTATGGGCAGACTATGGCTACACCTTC; CDR3 protein: CASSLVWADYGYTF
V gene: TRBV19; D gene: .; clone size: .; J gene: TRBJ1-2; CDR3 DNA: TGTGCCAGTAGTATAGAGACAGACTATGGCTACACCTTC; CDR3 protein: CASSIETDYGYTF
V gene: TRBV12-3/TRBV12-4; D gene: .; clone size: .; J gene: TRBJ2-5; CDR3 DNA: TGTGCCAGCAGTTACTTAGAGACCCAGTACTTC; CDR3 protein: CASSYLETQYF
V gene: TRBV5-8; D gene: .; clone size: .; J gene: TRBJ2-1; CDR3 DNA: TGTGCCAGCAGCTTGCGGGGTCGGAATGAGCAGTTCTTC; CDR3 protein: CASSLRGRNEQFF
V gene: TRBV28; D gene: TRBD1; clone size: .; J gene: TRBJ1-6; CDR3 DNA: TGTGCCAGCAGTTCCCCGGGGACAGATTCACCCCTCCACTTT; CDR3 protein: CASSSPGTDSPLHF
V gene: TRBV5-6; D gene: .; clone size: .; J gene: TRBJ2-1; CDR3 DNA: TGTGCCAGCAGCTCGGGATTCTCCCACAATGAGCAGTTCTTC; CDR3 protein: CASSSGFSHNEQFF
V gene: TRBV29-1; D gene: .; clone size: .; J gene: TRBJ1-2; CDR3 DNA: TGCAGCGTTGTGGAAACGGACAGAGCTAACTATGGCTACACCTTC; CDR3 protein: CSVVETDRANYGYTF
V gene: TRBV6-5; D gene: .; clone size: once; J gene: TRBJ1-2; CDR3 DNA: TGTGCCAGCAGTTACTCGCGGGCAGGGGCAGGCTACACCTTC; CDR3 protein: CASSYSRAGAGYTF
V gene: TRBV7-6; D gene: TRBD1; clone size: .; J gene: TRBJ2-3; CDR3 DNA: TGTGCCAGCAGCGAGAGGGACAGGGTCGCAGATACGCAGTATTTT; CDR3 protein: CASSERDRVADTQYF
V gene: TRBV5-1; D gene: TRBD2; clone size: .; J gene: TRBJ2-3; CDR3 DNA: TGCGCCAGCAGCTTGGATAGCGGGAGAGATACGCAGTATTTT; CDR3 protein: CASSLDSGRDTQYF
V gene: TRBV29-1; D gene: .; clone size: .; J gene: TRBJ1-2; CDR3 DNA: TGCAGCGTTGAGTGGGGACTGGATGGCTACACCTTC; CDR3 protein: CSVEWGLDGYTF
V gene: TRBV28; D gene: TRBD1; clone size: .; J gene: TRBJ1-6; CDR3 DNA: TGTGCCAGCAGGTCGACAGGGCTCTATAATTCACCCCTCCACTTT; CDR3 protein: CASRSTGLYNSPLHF
V gene: TRBV6-6; D gene: TRBD1; clone size: .; J gene: TRBJ2-5; CDR3 DNA: TGTGCCAGCAGTTACTCGCGTGGACAGGTTGTGACCTACTTC; CDR3 protein: CASSYSRGQVVTYF
V gene: TRBV15; D gene: TRBD2; clone size: .; J gene: TRBJ2-1; CDR3 DNA: TGTGCCACCAGCAGAGGTGGGACTAGCGGGAGGGTAGTCTTC; CDR3 protein: CATSRGGTSGRVVF
V gene: TRBV7-2; D gene: .; clone size: .; J gene: TRBJ2-3; CDR3 DNA: TGTGCCAGCAGCTTAGGCCTACCCTCCACAGATACGCAGTATTTT; CDR3 protein: CASSLGLPSTDTQYF
V gene: TRBV7-9; D gene: .; clone size: .; J gene: TRBJ1-3; CDR3 DNA: TGTGCCAGCAGCGGTGATGCGGGAACGAGAGGAAACACCATATATTTT; CDR3 protein: CASSGDAGTRGNTIYF
V gene: TRBV9; D gene: .; clone size: .; J gene: TRBJ2-2; CDR3 DNA: TGTGCCAGCAGCGTACGGACCGGGGAGCTGTTTTTT; CDR3 protein: CASSVRTGELFF
V gene: TRBV7-6; D gene: TRBD1; clone size: .; J gene: TRBJ1-4; CDR3 DNA: TGTGCCAGCAGCTTCACAGGGGGCACTAATGAAAAACTGTTTTTT; CDR3 protein: CASSFTGGTNEKLFF
V gene: TRBV7-2; D gene: TRBD2; clone size: .; J gene: TRBJ2-2; CDR3 DNA: TGTGCCAGCAGCTTCCTAATACTAGCGGGAGAATTCCGGGAGCTGTTTTTT; CDR3 protein: CASSFLILAGEFRELFF
V gene: TRBV7-9; D gene: .; clone size: .; J gene: TRBJ1-2; CDR3 DNA: TGTGCCAGCAGCTCCGACAGTTACTATGGCTACACCTTC; CDR3 protein: CASSSDSYYGYTF
V gene: TRBV12-5; D gene: TRBD2; clone size: .; J gene: TRBJ2-1; CDR3 DNA: TGTGCTAGTGGTTCACTAGCGGGACTTTACAATGAGCAGTTCTTC; CDR3 protein: CASGSLAGLYNEQFF
V gene: TRBV27; D gene: .; clone size: .; J gene: TRBJ2-7; CDR3 DNA: TGTGCCAGCAGTTCGATAGTCTCAAGCTCCTACGAGCAGTACTTC; CDR3 protein: CASSSIVSSSYEQYF